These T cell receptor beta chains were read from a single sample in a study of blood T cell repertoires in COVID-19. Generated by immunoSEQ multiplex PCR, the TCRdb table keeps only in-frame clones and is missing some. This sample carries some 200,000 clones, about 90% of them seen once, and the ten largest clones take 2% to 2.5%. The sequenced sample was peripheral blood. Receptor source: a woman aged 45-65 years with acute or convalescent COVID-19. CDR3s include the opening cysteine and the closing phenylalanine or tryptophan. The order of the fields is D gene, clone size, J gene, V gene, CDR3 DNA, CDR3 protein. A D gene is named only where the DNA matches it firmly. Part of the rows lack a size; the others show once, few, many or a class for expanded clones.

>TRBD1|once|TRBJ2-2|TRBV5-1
TGCGCCAGCAGCTCGATGGGACAGGGGACCACCGGGGAGCTGTTTTTT
CASSSMGQGTTGELFF
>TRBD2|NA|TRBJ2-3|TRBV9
TGTGCCAGCAGCGTAGGGCTAGCGGGAGGGTACTACACAGATACGCAGTATTTT
CASSVGLAGGYYTDTQYF
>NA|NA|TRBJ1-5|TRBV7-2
TGTGCCAGCAGCTTAACAGATTATAGCAATCAGCCCCAGCATTTT
CASSLTDYSNQPQHF
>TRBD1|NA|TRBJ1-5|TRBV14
TGTGCCAGCAGCCCTCCAAAGGGGGCAGGGCAGCCCCAGCATTTT
CASSPPKGAGQPQHF
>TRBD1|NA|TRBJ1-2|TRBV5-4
TGTGCCAGCAGCTTGGACGGACAGGGTTACTATGGCTACACCTTC
CASSLDGQGYYGYTF
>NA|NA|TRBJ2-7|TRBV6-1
TGTGCCAGCAGTGAAAACGGACAGTCCTACGAGCAGTACTTC
CASSENGQSYEQYF
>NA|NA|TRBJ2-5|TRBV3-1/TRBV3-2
TGTGCCAGCAGCCTTCCAGGAAGGAAGACCCAGTACTTC
CASSLPGRKTQYF
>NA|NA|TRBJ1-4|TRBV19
TGTGCCAGTAGTATAGGGGCAAAGCGGGGATTGAATGAAAAACTGTTTTTT
CASSIGAKRGLNEKLFF
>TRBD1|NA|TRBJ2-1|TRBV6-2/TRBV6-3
TGTGCCAGCAGCAAGGGGACAGGCGGAAATGAGCAGTTCTTC
CASSKGTGGNEQFF
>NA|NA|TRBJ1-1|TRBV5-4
TGTGCCAGCAGCCGCGGCCTGAACACTGAAGCTTTCTTT
CASSRGLNTEAFF
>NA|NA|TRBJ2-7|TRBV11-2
TGTGCCAGCAGCTTAGATCCTAGGACCTACGAGCAGTACTTC
CASSLDPRTYEQYF
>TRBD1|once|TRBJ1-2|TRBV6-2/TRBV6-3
TGTGCCAGCAGTTACCCACAGGGGGCGATGGACTATGGCTACACCTTC
CASSYPQGAMDYGYTF
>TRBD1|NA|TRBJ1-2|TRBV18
TGTGCCAGCTCACTTGGACAGGAGGGGGGACACTATGGCTACACCTTC
CASSLGQEGGHYGYTF
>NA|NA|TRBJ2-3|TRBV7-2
TGTGCCAGCAGGTTTCAGGGGTCAGGCACAGATACGCAGTATTTT
CASRFQGSGTDTQYF
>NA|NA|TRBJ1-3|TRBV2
TGTGCCAGCAGTGAATTGAGGAATGGAAACACCATATATTTT
CASSELRNGNTIYF
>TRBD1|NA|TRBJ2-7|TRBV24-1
TGTGCCACCAGTGATTTGGATCCTCTCCGAAACCGGGACAGGACCTACGAGCAGTACTTC
CATSDLDPLRNRDRTYEQYF
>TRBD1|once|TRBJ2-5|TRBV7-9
TGTGCCAGCAGCTACCACCGGGACAGGGGAAGGGAGACCCAGTACTTC
CASSYHRDRGRETQYF
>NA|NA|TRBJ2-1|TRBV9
TGTGCCAGCAGCGATAACAGGGGCCCACTAGCATCCAATGAGCAGTTCTTC
CASSDNRGPLASNEQFF
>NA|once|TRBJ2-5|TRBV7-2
TGTGCCAGCAGCTCCCGGTTCGGACTGCGGAGGGAGACCCAGTACTTC
CASSSRFGLRRETQYF
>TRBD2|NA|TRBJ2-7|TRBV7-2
TGTGCCAGCAGGGCGGGGGGTCGCCCCGTCGAGCAGTACTTC
CASRAGGRPVEQYF
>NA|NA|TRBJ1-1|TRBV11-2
TGTGCCACGCGGGGGAAAACCATAATGAACACTGAAGCTTTCTTT
CATRGKTIMNTEAFF
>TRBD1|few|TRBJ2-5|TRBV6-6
TGTGCCAGCAGCCGTATACGGACAGGGGAGGGGGAGACCCAGTACTTC
CASSRIRTGEGETQYF
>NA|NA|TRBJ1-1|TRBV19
TGTGCCAGTACCGACACAGGGTCCTCGGGCACTGAAGCTTTCTTT
CASTDTGSSGTEAFF
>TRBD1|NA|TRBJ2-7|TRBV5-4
TGTGCCAGCAGCTGGGTGGACAGGGTAAGCGAGCAGTACTTC
CASSWVDRVSEQYF
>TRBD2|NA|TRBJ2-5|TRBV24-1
TGTGCCACCAGTGATCCTAGCGGGAGCGGAGAGACCCAGTACTTC
CATSDPSGSGETQYF
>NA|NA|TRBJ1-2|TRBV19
TGTGCCAGTAGTATTCAGAACTATGGCTACACCTTC
CASSIQNYGYTF
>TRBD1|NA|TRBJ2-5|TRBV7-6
TGTGCCAGCAGACCGACAGGGGGAGAGACCCAGTACTTC
CASRPTGGETQYF
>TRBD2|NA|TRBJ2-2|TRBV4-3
TGCGCCAGCAGCCGGGGCGCGGGGGGAGCGAACACCGGGGAGCTGTTTTTT
CASSRGAGGANTGELFF
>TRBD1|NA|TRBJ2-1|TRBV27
TGTGCCAGCAGCGGACAGGGTCCCTACAATGAGCAGTTCTTC
CASSGQGPYNEQFF
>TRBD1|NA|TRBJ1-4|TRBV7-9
TGTGCCAGCAGCCGACAGGGAGTGGCTAATGAAAAACTGTTTTTT
CASSRQGVANEKLFF
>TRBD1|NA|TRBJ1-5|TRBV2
TGTGCCAGCAGTTCTGGGACAGGGGGCGGCAATCAGCCCCAGCATTTT
CASSSGTGGGNQPQHF
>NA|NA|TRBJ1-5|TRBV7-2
TGTGCCAGCAGCTTTAACACGGGTCGACCCCAGCATTTT
CASSFNTGRPQHF
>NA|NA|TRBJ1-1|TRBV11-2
TGTGCCAGCAGCTTAAGGGGCGGGGGCGAGAACACTGAAGCTTTCTTT
CASSLRGGGENTEAFF
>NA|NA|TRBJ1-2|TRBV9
TGTGCCAGCAGCGACTTACGGGGAAGGAACTATGGCTACACCTTC
CASSDLRGRNYGYTF
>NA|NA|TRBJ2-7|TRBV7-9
TGTGCCAGCAGCTTAGTATGGGCTGACGGCGGGACTGGATATAGTCTGCAGTACTTC
CASSLVWADGGTGYSLQYF
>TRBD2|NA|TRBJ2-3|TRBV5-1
TGCGCCAGCAGCAATACTAGCGGGGGGAGCACAGATACGCAGTATTTT
CASSNTSGGSTDTQYF
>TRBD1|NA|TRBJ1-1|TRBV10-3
TGTGCCATCACCGACAGGACAGGGAACACTGAAGCTTTCTTT
CAITDRTGNTEAFF
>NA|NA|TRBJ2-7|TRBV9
TGTGCCAGCAGCGTAGAGGCGGGGAGTTCCTACGAGCAGTACTTC
CASSVEAGSSYEQYF
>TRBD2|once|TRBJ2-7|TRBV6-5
TGTGCCAGCACCCTCCTCGGGGGGGCGTCCTACGAGCAGTACTTC
CASTLLGGASYEQYF
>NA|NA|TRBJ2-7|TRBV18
TGTGCCAGCTCACAAGGAGCGGGACACCCATACGAGCAGTACTTC
CASSQGAGHPYEQYF
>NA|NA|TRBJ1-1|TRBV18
TGTGCCAGCTCCCAGGGGTTCGACACTGAAGCTTTCTTT
CASSQGFDTEAFF
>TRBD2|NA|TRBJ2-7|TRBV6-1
TGTGCCAGCAGTGAAAGCGGGAGGGCCGAGCAGTACTTC
CASSESGRAEQYF
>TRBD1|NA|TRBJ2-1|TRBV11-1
TGTGCCAGCAGCTCATGGACAGGCGTCGGCAATGAGCAGTTCTTC
CASSSWTGVGNEQFF
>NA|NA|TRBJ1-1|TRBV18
TGTGCCAGCTCACCTCGGACAAACACTGAAGCTTTCTTT
CASSPRTNTEAFF
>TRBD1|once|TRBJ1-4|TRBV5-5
TGTGCCAGCAGCGGGGACAGGGGGGAAAAACTGTTTTTT
CASSGDRGEKLFF
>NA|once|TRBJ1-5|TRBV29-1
TGCAGCGTTGGGCAGGGGATAGGTCAGCCCCAGCATTTT
CSVGQGIGQPQHF
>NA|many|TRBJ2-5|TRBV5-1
TGCGCCAGCAGCTTGAAAGCGGAGACCCAGTACTTC
CASSLKAETQYF
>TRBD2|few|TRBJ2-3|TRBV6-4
TGTGCCAGCAGTGCCGGGACTAGCGGGGGCCCAGATACGCAGTATTTT
CASSAGTSGGPDTQYF
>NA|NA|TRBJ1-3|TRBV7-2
TGTGCCAGCAGCAGCGGGTCGGTTGGAAACACCATATATTTT
CASSSGSVGNTIYF
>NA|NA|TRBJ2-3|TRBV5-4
TGTGCCAGCAGCTTGGGTTTCGCGGATACGCAGTATTTT
CASSLGFADTQYF
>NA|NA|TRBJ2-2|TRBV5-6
TGTGCCAGCAGCCTGTACACCGGGGAGCTGTTTTTT
CASSLYTGELFF